This TCR beta chain was retrieved from a study of regulatory T cells in long-lasting Graves disease. The overall study: Patients with persistent Graves' disease had over 5 years of antithyroid drugs and persistent TSH receptor antibodies.

Regarding time point: persistent/refractory GD, antithyroid drugs over 5 years with positive TRAb. PBMC-extracted RNA yielded the TCR library. This clonotype was seen more than once but under ten times. The antigen is not known. Arm-PCR of CDR3 regions and iRepertoire HTBI primers were used to build TCR beta libraries. TCRdb passed the multiplex PCR reads through MiXCR, listing each CDR3 protein once. The table lists a few hundred thousand distinct CDR3 sequences, less than 30% of them singletons, with under 35% in the top ten. Whole-study findings and limits: For persistent Graves' patients, TCR diversity was lower than for newly diagnosed ones. Persistent patients shared 2,741 public clonotypes among themselves. Newly diagnosed patients shared fewer, at some 970.

This sequence was found in a woman aged 35 to 49 with Graves disease. The sample consisted of peripheral blood mononuclear cells (PBMCs), taken when the disease was refractory, from a patient treated with antithyroid drugs.

The CDR3 sequence: CASSRPNRDEQYF. The CDR3 DNA follows: TGTGCCAGCAGCCGTCCAAACAGGGACGAGCAGTACTTC. The rearrangement joins TRBV6-2 or TRBV6-3 to TRBJ2-7, with D tentatively TRBD1 (6 bases). Trimming took off 6 bases at V and 5 bases at J, with 14 bases between the two ends. The CDR3 has 13 amino acids. The germline V gene has CDR1 MNHEY and CDR2 SVGEGT.